The source of this T cell receptor (beta chain) is a study of shared T cell receptors in the human thymus. Sequenced by immunoSEQ multiplex PCR; TCRdb stores in-frame clones only, minus some. The sample lists 640,000 or so clones, around 87% seen once, with roughly 0.0087% in the top ten. The data were also submitted as part of a second study, on human thymus T cells. From that second work: Healthy Finnish infants having corrective surgery for congenital heart defects served as donors. Thymus tissue was removed during corrective cardiac surgery. An apparent bias in V and J gene usage was seen in thymic and blood repertoires. Related research described strongly overlapping thymic repertoires in unrelated people.

The clonotype originates from a boy younger than two with a congenital heart defect. The sequencing input was thymocytes.

This CDR3 reads CASTDSHEQFF. DNA for the CDR3: TGTGCCAGCACCGACTCCCATGAGCAGTTCTTC. This rearrangement joins TRBV9 to TRBJ2-1; D not resolved. Per the germline V gene, CDR1 is SGDLS and CDR2 is YYNGEE. The CDR3 contains 11 residues. Trimming took 6 bases from V and 8 from J, leaving 9 bases between them.